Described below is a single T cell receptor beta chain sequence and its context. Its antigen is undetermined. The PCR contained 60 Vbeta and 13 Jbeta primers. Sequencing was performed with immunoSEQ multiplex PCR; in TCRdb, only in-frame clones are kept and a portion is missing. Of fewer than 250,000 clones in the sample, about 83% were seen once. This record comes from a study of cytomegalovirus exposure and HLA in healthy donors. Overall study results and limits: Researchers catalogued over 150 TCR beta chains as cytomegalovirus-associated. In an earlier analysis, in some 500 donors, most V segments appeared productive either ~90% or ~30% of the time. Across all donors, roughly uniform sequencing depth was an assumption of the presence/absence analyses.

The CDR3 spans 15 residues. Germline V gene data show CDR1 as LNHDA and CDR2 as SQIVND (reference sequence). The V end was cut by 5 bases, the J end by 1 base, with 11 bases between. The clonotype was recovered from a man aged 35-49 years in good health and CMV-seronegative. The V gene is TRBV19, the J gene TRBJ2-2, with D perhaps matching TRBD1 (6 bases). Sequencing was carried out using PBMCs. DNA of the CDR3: TGTGCCAGTAGTGTGACAGGTCTGAACACCGGGGAGCTGTTTTTT. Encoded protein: CASSVTGLNTGELFF.